Sequencing of this T cell receptor beta chain was carried out in a study of blood T cell repertoires in COVID-19. The wider study: Spain, Italy and the United States supplied samples that represented acute and convalescent COVID-19. T cells, B-cell-depleted T cells, or PBMCs supplied cDNA or gDNA.

Authors' analysis steps: Using reference gene primer amplification, nucleated cell counts were estimated. Clones were sequenced by immunoSEQ multiplex PCR, and TCRdb holds only the in-frame ones, with some missing. V and J calls and clone size are copied from that table; D and trimming were computed from the DNA. This sample has some 130,000 clones, with about nine tenths found just once. The germline V gene encodes CDR1 SNHLY and CDR2 FYNNEI. CDR3 length equals 12 residues. V was shortened by 4 bases and J by 4 bases, with 7 bases between the two germline ends. The receptor's source is a man aged 50-59 years with active COVID-19. Sequenced material: peripheral blood. The gene calls are TRBV2 and TRBJ1-1, with D unclear. CDR3 amino acids: CASSGSVTEAFF. The CDR3 DNA is TGTGCCAGCAGTGGGTCGGTCACTGAAGCTTTCTTT.